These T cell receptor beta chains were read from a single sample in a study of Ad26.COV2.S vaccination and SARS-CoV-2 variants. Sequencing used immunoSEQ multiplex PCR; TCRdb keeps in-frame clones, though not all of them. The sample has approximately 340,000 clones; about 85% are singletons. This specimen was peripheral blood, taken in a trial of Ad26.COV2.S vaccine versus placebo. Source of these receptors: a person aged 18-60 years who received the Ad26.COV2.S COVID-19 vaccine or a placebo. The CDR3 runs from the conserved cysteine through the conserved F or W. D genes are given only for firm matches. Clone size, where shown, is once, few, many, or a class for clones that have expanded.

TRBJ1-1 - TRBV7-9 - TGTGCCAGCAGCTCCGGGGGGCGCTTTACCTCTGGAGCTTTCTTT CASSSGGRFTSGAFF
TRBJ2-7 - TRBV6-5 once TGTGCCAGCAGTCCCCCGGGACTGGAAGGTGAGCAGTACTTC CASSPPGLEGEQYF
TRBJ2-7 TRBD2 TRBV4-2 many TGTGCCAGCAGCCCCTCGGGACTAGCGGGGGTATCCTACGAGCAGTACTTC CASSPSGLAGVSYEQYF
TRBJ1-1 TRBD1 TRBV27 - TGTGCCAGCAGTCAGACAGGGGGTAACACTGAAGCTTTCTTT CASSQTGGNTEAFF
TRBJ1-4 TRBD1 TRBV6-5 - TGTGCCAGCAGACGGTCCGGGACAGGGCTTGAAAAACTGTTTTTT CASRRSGTGLEKLFF
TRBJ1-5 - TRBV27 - TGTGCCAGCAGTTTTGGAGGGCCCGATCAGCCCCAGCATTTT CASSFGGPDQPQHF
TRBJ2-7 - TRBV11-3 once TGTGCCAGCAGCTTATCAGCCGGCTACGAGCAGTACTTC CASSLSAGYEQYF
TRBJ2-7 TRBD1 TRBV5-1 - TGCGCCAGCAGCCGACAGGGTTTTAACGAGCAGTACTTC CASSRQGFNEQYF
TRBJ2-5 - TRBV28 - TGTGCCAGCAGTTTCCCCCGCCCTCAAGGTCCTGAGACCCAGTACTTC CASSFPRPQGPETQYF
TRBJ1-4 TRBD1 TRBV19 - TGTGCCAGTAGTATACGCCCAGGGGGGGATGAAAAACTGTTTTTT CASSIRPGGDEKLFF
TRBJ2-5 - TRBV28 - TGTGCCAGCAGTTTACAAAGGATAGAGACCCAGTACTTC CASSLQRIETQYF
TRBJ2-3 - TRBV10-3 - TGTGCCATCAGTGTTTACTTTGGGACAGATACGCAGTATTTT CAISVYFGTDTQYF
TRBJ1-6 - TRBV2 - TGTGCCAGCCTACTGGACAGCAGTAATTCACCCCTCCACTTT CASLLDSSNSPLHF
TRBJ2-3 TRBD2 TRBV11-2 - TGTGCCAGCAGCTTAGGGTCAATAGCGGGGGTCACAGATACGCAGTATTTT CASSLGSIAGVTDTQYF
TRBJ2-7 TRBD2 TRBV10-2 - TGCGCCAGCAGGCGGGAGGGCCCGTACGAGCAGTACTTC CASRREGPYEQYF
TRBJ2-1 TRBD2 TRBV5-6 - TGTGCCAGCAGCTTGGTGGGACTAGCGGGAGATATTGAGCAGTTCTTC CASSLVGLAGDIEQFF
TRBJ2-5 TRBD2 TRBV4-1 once TGCGCCAGCAGCAAAGAGGGGGGGGGCAGCGGGAGTGTGAAGACCCAGTACTTC CASSKEGGGSGSVKTQYF
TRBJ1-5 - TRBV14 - TGTGCCAGCAGCCAAGGGGACGGCCAAAAGCTAGATCAGCCCCAGCATTTT CASSQGDGQKLDQPQHF
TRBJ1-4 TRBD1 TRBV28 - TGTGCCAGCAATATCAGGGGGGGAGATAATGAAAAACTGTTTTTT CASNIRGGDNEKLFF
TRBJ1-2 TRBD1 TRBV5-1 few TGCGCCAGCAGCCGAGGGACAGCCACCGACAATGGCTACACCTTC CASSRGTATDNGYTF
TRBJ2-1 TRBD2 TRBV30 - TGTGCCTGGAGTGTCGGAAGCGGGAGAGGGCGGTTCTTC CAWSVGSGRGRFF
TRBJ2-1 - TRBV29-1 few TGCAGCGTTTCCGTTCTTTTTGCCCTCAATGAGCAGTTCTTC CSVSVLFALNEQFF
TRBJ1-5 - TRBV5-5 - TGTGCCAGCAGCTTGACAGATTATAGCAATCAGCCCCAGCATTTT CASSLTDYSNQPQHF
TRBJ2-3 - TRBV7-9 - TGTGCCAGCAGCTACTTACTTACCAGCATCTCAGATACGCAGTATTTT CASSYLLTSISDTQYF
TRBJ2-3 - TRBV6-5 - TGTGCCAGCAGTTCTACCGCCCTCACAGATACGCAGTATTTT CASSSTALTDTQYF
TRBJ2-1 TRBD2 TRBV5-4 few TGTGCCAGCAGCGCTAGCGGGGGCGTCTCCTACAATGAGCAGTTCTTC CASSASGGVSYNEQFF
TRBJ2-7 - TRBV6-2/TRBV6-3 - TGTGCCAGCAGTCTGGCCGAGGGTTCCTACGAGCAGTACTTC CASSLAEGSYEQYF
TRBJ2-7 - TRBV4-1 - TGCGCCAGCAGCTCCCGGGACACCGACTCCTACGAGCAGTACTTC CASSSRDTDSYEQYF
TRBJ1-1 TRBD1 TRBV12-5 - TGTGCTAGTGGTCGCACTTTCGACAGGGGGAACACTGAAGCTTTCTTT CASGRTFDRGNTEAFF
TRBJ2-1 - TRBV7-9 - TGTGCCAGCAGCTTAATAGCGGATGAGCAGTTCTTC CASSLIADEQFF
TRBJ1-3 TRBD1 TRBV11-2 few TGTGCCAGCAGCTTAGTCCAGGGGGCATCCGGAAACACCATATATTTT CASSLVQGASGNTIYF
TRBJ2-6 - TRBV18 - TGTGCCAGCTCACCAAATACGGGGGCGCTTGGGGCCAACGTCCTGACTTTC CASSPNTGALGANVLTF
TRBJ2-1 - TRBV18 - TGTGCCAGCTCACCAAACGGGCTAGCGAATTCTTACAATGAGCAGTTCTTC CASSPNGLANSYNEQFF
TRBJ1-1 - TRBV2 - TGTGCCAGCAGGACGGCGAACACTGAAGCTTTCTTT CASRTANTEAFF
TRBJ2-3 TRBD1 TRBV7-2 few TGTGCCAGCAGCTTAATGGGACAGGGGGTCGCAGATACGCAGTATTTT CASSLMGQGVADTQYF
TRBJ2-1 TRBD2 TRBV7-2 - TGTGCCAGCAGTCAGGGGGAGCGGGGGGGCCTCAATGAGCAGTTCTTC CASSQGERGGLNEQFF
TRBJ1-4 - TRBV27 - TGTGCCAGCAGGTCCGGTCAGGGCCATAATGAAAAACTGTTTTTT CASRSGQGHNEKLFF